The 17 T cell receptor beta chains below all came from one sample that was sequenced in a study of T and B cells in COVID-19 patients (dated by TCRdb to the early 2020s). Data came from an Illumina MiSeq. TRB rearrangements were amplified by multiplex PCR with BIOMED2 TRB-A/B primer pools. TCRdb trimmed public reads at Q25 via fastp, called clones via MiXCR and kept in-frame beta chains. Each CDR3 protein gets just one entry, which takes the most common genes and DNA from the rows behind it. For this sample the table gives around 15,000 distinct CDR3 sequences, of which 28% were detected only once. The ten top clones hold about 6.8% of the sample. TRB repertoires were amplified using about 250-500 ng of genomic DNA isolated from blood. The sample was blood. The receptors stem from a human donor who had recovered from COVID-19.

V usage is TRBV4-2 and J usage is TRBJ2-7; 7 nucleotides line up with TRBD1. The CDR3 consists of 14 residues. The trim removed 1 base at V and 3 bases at J, leaving 3 bases unmatched. CDR1 is LGHNA, CDR2 YNFKEQ, per germline. In DNA form, the CDR3 reads TGTGCCAGCAGCCAAGCCGGGACAGACTACGAGCAGTACTTC. It translates to CASSQAGTDYEQYF.

This clonotype is labeled medium-sized. The chain has TRBV6-5 and TRBJ1-2; D gene uncertain. CDR1 is MNHEY, CDR2 SVGAGI, per germline. V was cut by 2 bases and J by 5 bases, with 9 bases left in between. The CDR3 is made up of 13 amino acids. CDR3 loop: CASSYSLRYGYTF. The CDR3 nucleotides are TGTGCCAGCAGTTACAGTCTCCGGTATGGCTACACCTTC.

The J gene is TRBJ2-2, the V gene TRBV6-1; 10 nucleotides agree with TRBD1. CDR1 is MNHNS and CDR2 is SASEGT in the germline V gene. The J segment lost 5 bases and the V segment lost 5 bases, leaving 2 bases of the junction unmatched. CDR3 size: 14 residues. CDR3 sequence (DNA): TGTGCCAGCAGTCGGGACAGGGGAACCGGGGAGCTGTTTTTT. This codes for CASSRDRGTGELFF.

The chain links TRBV18 to TRBJ1-1; D perhaps matches TRBD1 (5 bases). Germline V lookup: CDR1 KGHSH, CDR2 LQKENI. CDR3 length: 14 amino acids. V lost 3 bases, J lost 0 bases, and 8 bases lay in between. CDR3 coding DNA: TGTGCCAGCTCACCGGACATACTGAACACTGAAGCTTTCTTT. It specifies CASSPDILNTEAFF.

This clonotype was seen a handful of times. The chain is built from TRBV27 and TRBJ1-2; D is unresolved. This CDR3 is built from 13 residues. Trimming took off 9 bases at V and 8 bases at J, with 19 bases between the two ends. CDR1 MNHEY and CDR2 SMNVEV come from the germline V gene (reference sequence). The CDR3, as DNA: TGTGCCAGTTATTCGGGGTTTTTAAGGGGCTACACCTTC. Encoded protein: CASYSGFLRGYTF.

By frequency in the sample, this clonotype is medium-sized (0.01 to 0.1%). This chain uses TRBV30 with TRBJ2-7; 7 nucleotides line up with TRBD1. Germline loops: CDR1 GTSNPN, CDR2 SVGIG (reference sequence). The CDR3 is made up of 14 amino acids. Losses at the gene ends were 3 bases for V and 2 bases for J; bases not matched to a gene: 7. CDR3 amino acids: CAWRTGSITYEQYF. The CDR3 nucleotides are TGTGCCTGGAGGACAGGGTCGATTACCTACGAGCAGTACTTC.

This clonotype appeared once. The gene calls are TRBV6-5 and TRBJ2-7; the match to TRBD1 covers 7 bases. Unmatched junction bases numbered 25, after V lost 5 bases and J lost 6 bases. This CDR3 comprises 19 residues. Germline V gene data show CDR1 as MNHEY and CDR2 as SVGAGI. This CDR3 is CASSGPRDRGFGVRSEQYF. As DNA, the CDR3 is TGTGCCAGCAGTGGACCTCGGGACAGAGGTTTTGGAGTTCGTAGCGAGCAGTACTTC.

This clonotype has only a few counts. The chain employs TRBV12-3 or TRBV12-4 and TRBJ1-5; maybe TRBD1 (5 bases). Between the trimmed V and J ends, which lost 2 bases and 6 bases, there was a span of 14 bases. CDR3 length equals 15 residues. CDR3 DNA: TGTGCCAGCAGTTTATCGGGGCAGGTGGGTCAGCCCCAGCATTTT. Translation: CASSLSGQVGQPQHF.

By sample fraction, this clonotype is medium-sized (0.01 to 0.1%). The chain links TRBV19 to TRBJ2-1; 10 bases line up with TRBD1. Germline CDR1 and CDR2: LNHDA and SQIVND (reference sequence). After removal of 3 bases from V and 10 bases from J, the junction contained 9 bases not matched to a gene. CDR3 length: 15 residues. The CDR3 region is CASSIRGQGIFEQFF. In nucleotides, the CDR3 is TGTGCCAGTAGTATTAGGGGACAGGGGATTTTCGAGCAGTTCTTC.

V is TRBV12-3 or TRBV12-4 and J is TRBJ1-5; D possibly corresponds to TRBD1 (6 bases). Trimming left V 4 bases short and J 1 base short, with 17 bases between. CDR3 length equals 17 residues. CDR3 sequence reads: CASSYPGGGTSNQPQHF. In nucleotides, the CDR3 is TGTGCCAGCAGTTACCCGGGGGGGGGCACGAGCAATCAGCCCCAGCATTTT.

On this clonotype: A junction end diverges from the germline sequence, so it may reflect a read error. The chain employs TRBV11-2 and TRBJ1-2; 7 nucleotides match TRBD1. Germline V gene lookup returns CDR1 SGHAT and CDR2 FQNNGV. This CDR3 is built from 15 residues. The CDR3 loop reads CASSLVTGELRGYTF. CDR3 nucleotides: TGCGCCAGCAGCTTGGTAACAGGGGAGTTACGAGGCTACACCTTC.

The chain recombines TRBV5-6 with TRBJ1-1; a weak D match, TRBD1 (5 bases). The V and J ends lost 4 bases and 7 bases respectively, with 14 bases between them. CDR1 is SGHDT and CDR2 is YYEEEE in the germline V gene. This CDR3 contains 13 residues. CDR3 nucleotide sequence: TGTGCCAGCAGCACCGGGACTCCCCGTGAAGCTTTCTTT. The encoded protein is CASSTGTPREAFF.

This clonotype was counted ten times or more. The chain has TRBV18 and TRBJ2-7; D is perhaps TRBD2 (6 bases). CDR1 KGHSH and CDR2 LQKENI come from the germline V gene. V dropped 2 bases and J dropped 5 bases, with 10 bases sitting between them. This CDR3 has 13 residues. Here the CDR3 reads CASSPMWEDEQYF. The CDR3 DNA reads as TGTGCCAGCTCACCAATGTGGGAGGACGAGCAGTACTTC.

Comments on this clonotype: A much larger clone lies one base from this, so it may be a read error. The chain links TRBV27 to TRBJ1-2; possibly TRBD1 for D (6 bases). Germline loops: CDR1 MNHEY, CDR2 SMNVEV (reference sequence). CDR3 size: 12 residues. The CDR3 protein is CASSFGGYGYIF. CDR3 bases: TGTGCCAGCAGTTTTGGGGGCTATGGCTACATCTTC.

By sample fraction, this clonotype is medium-sized. The chain carries TRBV18 and TRBJ2-7; 7 nucleotides agree with TRBD2. V gave up 4 bases and J gave up 2 bases; unmatched junction bases: 2. Germline assignment: CDR1 KGHSH and CDR2 LQKENI. This CDR3 is 13 amino acids long. This chain's CDR3 is CASSLAGPYEQYF. CDR3 coding DNA: TGTGCCAGCTCACTAGCGGGTCCCTACGAGCAGTACTTC. The full variable domain, with the rest looked up from reference TRBV18 and TRBJ2-7, is NAGVMQNPRHLVRRRGQEARLRCSPMKGHSHVYWYRQLPEEGLKFMVYLQKENIIDESGMPKERFSAEFPKEGPSILRIQQVVRGDSAAYFCASSLAGPYEQYFGPGTRLTVT.

A few counts support this clonotype. The chain uses TRBV5-1 and TRBJ2-3; 8 nucleotides align to TRBD1. CDR1 and CDR2 (germline): SGHRS, YFSETQ. The V and J ends lost 3 bases and 2 bases, in that order; junction bases with no gene match: 14. The CDR3 is made up of 18 amino acids. CDR3 sequence (DNA): TGCGCCAGCAGCTCCATATACGGACAGGGTATGAACACAGATACGCAGTATTTT. Translation gives CASSSIYGQGMNTDTQYF.

The chain combines TRBV6-5 with TRBJ1-1; 9 nucleotides align to TRBD1. The CDR3 is 14 amino acids. CDR1 MNHEY and CDR2 SVGAGI come from the germline V gene. With V trimmed by 6 bases and J by 2 bases, 4 bases remained unmatched. The CDR3 DNA is TGTGCCAGCAGCTCGACAGGGGGTAACACTGAAGCTTTCTTT. It encodes CASSSTGGNTEAFF.